One and the same sample provided the 3 T cell receptor beta chains below, sequenced in a study of T-cell memory formation after mild COVID-19. TCRdb called the 5' RACE reads again in MiXCR, with one record for every CDR3 protein. The sample shows about 110,000 distinct CDR3 sequences, roughly a sixth of them seen only once. The sequencing input was PBMCs or a T cell subset sorted from them (not recorded which). The source of these receptors is a man between 18 and 35 years old who had mild COVID-19 (a few samples of this study predate the infection). Cell type and time point are not known.

This clonotype was recorded a few times. The chain recombines TRBV9 with TRBJ2-7; D is unclear. Trimming stripped 7 bases from V and 4 bases from J, with 21 bases between. Germline V gene data show CDR1 as SGDLS and CDR2 as YYNGEE. The CDR3 sequence is 15 residues long. CDR3 nucleotide sequence: TGTGCCAGCCGACCCGCTGCCTTGAAGGCTTACGAGCAGTACGTC. Its translation: CASRPAALKAYEQYV.

The rearrangement uses TRBV14 and TRBJ1-6; perhaps TRBD1 as D (6 bases). V gave up 1 base and J gave up 10 bases, with 11 bases separating them. Per the germline V gene, CDR1 is SGHDN and CDR2 is FVKESK. CDR3 length: 14 amino acids. In DNA, the CDR3 is TGTGCCAGCAGCCAAGTGGGGGCCTTCTCACCCCTCCACTTT. This gives the protein CASSQVGAFSPLHF.

This clonotype turned up a few times. The rearrangement joins TRBV19 to TRBJ2-5; D call uncertain. This CDR3 region has 14 residues. The V end lost 5 bases, the J end lost 5 bases, and 15 bases lay between the germline ends. Germline lookup yields CDR1 LNHDA and CDR2 SQIVND (reference sequence). CDR3 DNA sequence: TGTGCCAGTAGTCCCCTCGCCTCGGCGGAGACCCAGTACTTC. Translating it yields CASSPLASAETQYF.